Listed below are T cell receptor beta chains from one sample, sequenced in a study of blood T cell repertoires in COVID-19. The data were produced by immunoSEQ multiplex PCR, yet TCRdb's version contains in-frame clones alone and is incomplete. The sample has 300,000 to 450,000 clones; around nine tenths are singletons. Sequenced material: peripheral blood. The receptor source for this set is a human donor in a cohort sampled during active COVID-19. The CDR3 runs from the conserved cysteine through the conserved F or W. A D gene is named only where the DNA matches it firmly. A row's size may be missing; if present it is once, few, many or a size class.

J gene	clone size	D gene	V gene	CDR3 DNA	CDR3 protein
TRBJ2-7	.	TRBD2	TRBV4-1	TGCGCCAGCAGCCAAGACCCGCGACGAAAACGGCTAGCGGGACACGAGCAGTACTTC	CASSQDPRRKRLAGHEQYF
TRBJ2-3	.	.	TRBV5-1	TGCGCCAGCACCAACCCGACCGGGGGAGATACGCAGTATTTT	CASTNPTGGDTQYF
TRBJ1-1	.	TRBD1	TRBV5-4	TGTGCCAGCAGCTTGGGGACAGGGGGTAAGGTCACTGAAGCTTTCTTT	CASSLGTGGKVTEAFF
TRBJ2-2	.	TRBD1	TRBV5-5	TGTGCCAGCAGCAATCCGGGACAGCCGAACACCGGGGAGCTGTTTTTT	CASSNPGQPNTGELFF
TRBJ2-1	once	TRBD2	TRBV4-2	TGTGCCAGCAGCCAAGTTGCTAGCGGGAACAATGAGCAGTTCTTC	CASSQVASGNNEQFF
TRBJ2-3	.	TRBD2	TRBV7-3	TGTGCCAGCAGCAATAGCGGGAGGAGCACAGATACGCAGTATTTT	CASSNSGRSTDTQYF
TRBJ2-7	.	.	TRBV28	TGTGCCAGCACCACAAATCCCTACGAGCAGTACTTC	CASTTNPYEQYF
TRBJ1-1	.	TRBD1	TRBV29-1	TGCAGCGTGGGGGACAGGGGGAACACTGAAGCTTTCTTT	CSVGDRGNTEAFF
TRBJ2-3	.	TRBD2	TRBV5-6	TGTGCCAGCAGCTTGGCCGGGGCTAGCGGGAGGGTCACAGATACGCAGTATTTT	CASSLAGASGRVTDTQYF
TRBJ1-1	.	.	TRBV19	TGTGCCAGTAGCAAGAATGCGGGATGGGACACTGAAGCTTTCTTT	CASSKNAGWDTEAFF
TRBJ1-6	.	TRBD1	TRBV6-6	TGTGCCAGCAGCCCTCAGGGGGCCAGGTATTCACCCCTCCACTTT	CASSPQGARYSPLHF
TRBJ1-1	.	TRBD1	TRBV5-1	TGCGCCAGCAAGGTCGGTCAGGGGGATTCGAGCACTGAAGCTTTCTTT	CASKVGQGDSSTEAFF
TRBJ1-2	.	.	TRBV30	TGTGCCTGGAGTGTATTGGGGGGATCCCCGAACACCTTC	CAWSVLGGSPNTF
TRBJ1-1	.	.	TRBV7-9	TGTGCCAGCAGCTGGGGAGCTTCTGAAGCTTTCTTT	CASSWGASEAFF
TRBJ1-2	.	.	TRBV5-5	TGTGCCAGCAGTCTGAGGGAGGGAATGGGCTATGGCTACACCTTC	CASSLREGMGYGYTF
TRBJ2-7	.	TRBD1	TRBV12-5	TGTGCTAGTGCCATGGGGGTGACAGGGGCCTACGAGCAGTACTTC	CASAMGVTGAYEQYF